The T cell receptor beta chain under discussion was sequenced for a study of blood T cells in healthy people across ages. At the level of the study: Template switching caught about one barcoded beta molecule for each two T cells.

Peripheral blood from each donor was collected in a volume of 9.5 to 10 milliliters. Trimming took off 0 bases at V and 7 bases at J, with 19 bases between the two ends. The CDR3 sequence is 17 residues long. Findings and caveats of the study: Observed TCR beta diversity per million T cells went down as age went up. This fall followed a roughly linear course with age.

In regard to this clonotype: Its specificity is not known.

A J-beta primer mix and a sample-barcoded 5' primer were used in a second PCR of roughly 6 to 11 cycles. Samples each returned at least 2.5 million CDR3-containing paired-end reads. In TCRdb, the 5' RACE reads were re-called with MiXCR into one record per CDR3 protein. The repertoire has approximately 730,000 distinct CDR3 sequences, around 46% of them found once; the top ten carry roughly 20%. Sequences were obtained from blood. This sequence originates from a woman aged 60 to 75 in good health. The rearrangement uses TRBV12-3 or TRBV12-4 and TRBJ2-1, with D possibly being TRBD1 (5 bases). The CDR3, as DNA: TGTGCCAGCAGTTTAGCGCTAACAGGTAACCTCCCGAATGAGCAGTTCTTC. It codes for CASSLALTGNLPNEQFF.